What follows are 20 T cell receptor beta chains derived from one specimen sequenced in a study of cytomegalovirus exposure and HLA in healthy donors. In the PCR, 60 Vbeta and 13 Jbeta primers were used. Produced via immunoSEQ multiplex PCR; TCRdb's table is partial and in-frame only. The data contain 200,000 to 250,000 clones, about 89% of them seen just once; the ten biggest clones take up around 1%. The sequencing sample was made of PBMCs. The receptors derive from a woman aged 18-29 years in good health and CMV-seronegative.

V is TRBV11-3 and J is TRBJ1-4, with 7 bases lining up with TRBD1. The CDR3 loop spans 14 amino acids. V lost 5 bases, J lost 7 bases, and 7 bases stayed unmatched. Germline CDR1 and CDR2: SGHNT and YENEEA. Here the CDR3 reads CASSHDREGEKLFF. For the CDR3, the DNA is TGTGCCAGCAGCCACGACAGGGAAGGTGAAAAACTGTTTTTT.

The chain has TRBV4-3 and TRBJ2-1; a weak D match, TRBD1 (5 bases). Germline CDR1 reads LGHNA; CDR2 reads YSLEER. V lost 0 bases and J lost 8, with 8 bases in between. This CDR3 is built from 13 residues. The CDR3: CASSQDSQDEQFF. The CDR3 nucleotides read TGCGCCAGCAGCCAAGACTCACAGGATGAGCAGTTCTTC.

Only one count was recorded for this clone. V and J are TRBV20-1 and TRBJ2-1, with D perhaps TRBD1 (6 bases). Looked up from germline, CDR1 is DFQATT and CDR2 is SNEGSKA (reference sequence). Trimming left V 6 bases short and J 9 bases short, with 12 bases between. This CDR3 contains 11 residues. The CDR3 is CSAPGVSEQFF. The CDR3 nucleotides read TGCAGTGCCCCAGGGGTGTCTGAGCAGTTCTTC.

CDR3 in amino acids: CASSQSFATSGGYTDTQYF. CDR3 nucleotides: TGTGCCAGCAGCCAAAGTTTTGCAACTAGCGGGGGTTACACAGATACGCAGTATTTT. The V call is TRBV14, the J call TRBJ2-3, with TRBD2 identical over 11 bases. Germline CDR1 SGHDN, CDR2 FVKESK. V lost 2 bases to trimming and J lost 2 bases; unmatched junction nucleotides: 12. There are 19 residues in the CDR3. The whole variable domain, filled in from reference TRBV14 and TRBJ2-3, reads EAGVTQFPSHSVIEKGQTVTLRCDPISGHDNLYWYRRVMGKEIKFLLHFVKESKQDESGMPNNRFLAERTGGTYSTLKVQPAELEDSGVYFCASSQSFATSGGYTDTQYFGPGTRLTVL.

The rearrangement joins TRBV4-3 to TRBJ2-2; 8 positions agree with TRBD1. There are 14 residues in the CDR3. Germline V gene data show CDR1 as LGHNA and CDR2 as YSLEER. The V and J ends lost 1 base and 6 bases, in that order; junction bases with no gene match: 1. CDR3 residues: CASSQGDRSGELFF. In DNA, the CDR3 is TGCGCCAGCAGCCAAGGGGACAGGTCCGGGGAGCTGTTTTTT.

Details on this clone: One junction end disagrees with the germline gene, perhaps due to a read error. This chain links TRBV6-1 with TRBJ1-2; TRBD1 agrees at 11 bases. CDR3 length: 12 amino acids. Germline CDR1 and CDR2: MNHNS and SASEGT. The CDR3 sequence is CASRQPGQGVSF. The DNA for the CDR3 is TGTGCCAGCAGGCAACCGGGACAGGGGGTCTCCTTC.

The gene calls are TRBV5-4 and TRBJ2-2; 12 positions match TRBD2. The V segment lost 0 bases and the J segment 7 bases; nucleotides outside the gene matches: 13. Germline CDR1 SGHNT, CDR2 YYREEE (reference sequence). This CDR3 region has 19 residues. This chain's CDR3 is CASSLGDARLAGDDGELFF. DNA for the CDR3: TGTGCCAGCAGCTTGGGGGACGCCCGACTAGCGGGAGATGACGGGGAGCTGTTTTTT.

In its sample, this clone was seen once. The chain recombines TRBV4-3 with TRBJ2-3, with D possibly matching TRBD2 (6 bases). This CDR3 comprises 17 residues. Per the germline V gene, CDR1 is LGHNA and CDR2 is YSLEER. V was shortened by 0 bases and J by 3 bases, with 16 bases between the two germline ends. The CDR3 bases are TGCGCCAGCAGCCAAGATGAAGGCGGGACGAAGACAGATACGCAGTATTTT. Its protein product is CASSQDEGGTKTDTQYF.

The rearrangement uses TRBV11-2 and TRBJ1-2; D may be TRBD1 (6 bases). Trimming cost V 4 bases and J 8 bases, with 20 bases left between them. Germline V CDR1 and CDR2: SGHAT, FQNNGV. CDR3 length equals 15 residues. The CDR3 here is CASSSRGRGREGYTF. The CDR3 DNA is TGTGCCAGCAGCTCACGCGGCAGGGGCCGAGAGGGCTACACCTTC.

V usage is TRBV11-3 and J usage is TRBJ2-1; 9 bases map to TRBD2. With V trimmed by 3 bases and J by 8 bases, 8 bases remained unmatched. Germline CDR1 SGHNT, CDR2 YENEEA. CDR3 size: 15 residues. The CDR3 loop reads CASSFMAGGTHEQFF. The CDR3 DNA reads TGTGCCAGCAGCTTTATGGCGGGAGGGACCCATGAGCAGTTCTTC.

The chain has TRBV5-4 and TRBJ1-4, with D uncertain. With 3 bases removed from V and 5 bases from J, the gap between germline ends came to 14 bases. Per the germline V gene, CDR1 is SGHNT and CDR2 is YYREEE (reference sequence). The CDR3 sequence is 15 residues long. The CDR3 DNA is TGTGCCAGCAGCTCGGGAGGTTCCCTCAATGAAAAACTGTTTTTT. Protein: CASSSGGSLNEKLFF.

The rearrangement uses TRBV9 and TRBJ2-1; a weak D match, TRBD2 (6 bases). V was pared by 0 bases and J by 8 bases, with 15 bases between. Germline V gene lookup returns CDR1 SGDLS and CDR2 YYNGEE. The CDR3 loop spans 15 amino acids. CDR3 DNA: TGTGCCAGCAGCGTAGGGTACCCTAGCGACTATGAGCAGTTCTTC. This encodes CASSVGYPSDYEQFF.

The chain combines TRBV7-2 with TRBJ2-1; 13 bases match TRBD2. Germline V gives CDR1 SGHTA, CDR2 FQGNSA. The CDR3 sequence is 18 residues long. With V trimmed by 1 base and J by 6 bases, 9 bases remained unmatched. CDR3 residues: CASSLVGLAGLAGNEQFF. The CDR3 DNA is TGTGCCAGCAGCTTAGTGGGACTAGCGGGATTAGCGGGCAATGAGCAGTTCTTC. Full variable domain (missing parts from reference TRBV7-2 and TRBJ2-1): GAGVSQSPSNKVTEKGKDVELRCDPISGHTALYWYRQSLGQGLEFLIYFQGNSAPDKSGLPSDRFSAERTGGSVSTLTIQRTQQEDSAVYLCASSLVGLAGLAGNEQFFGPGTRLTVL.

This chain uses TRBV6-6 with TRBJ2-4; no clear D. CDR3 size: 15 residues. Deletions cut 2 bases from V and 0 bases from J, with 8 bases between. Looked up from germline, CDR1 is MNHNY and CDR2 is SVGAGI (reference sequence). In DNA, the CDR3 is TGTGCCAGCAGTTACGGAGAACTAGCCAAAAACATTCAGTACTTC. This translates into CASSYGELAKNIQYF.

V gene TRBV27 combines with J gene TRBJ1-3; TRBD1 might be the D (6 bases). V gave up 2 bases and J gave up 0 bases, with 8 bases separating them. There are 15 residues in the CDR3. Looked up from germline, CDR1 is MNHEY and CDR2 is SMNVEV (reference sequence). In DNA, the CDR3 is TGTGCCAGCAGTTTAACAGGGATCTCTGGAAACACCATATATTTT. The encoded protein is CASSLTGISGNTIYF.

V usage is TRBV18 and J usage is TRBJ1-5; D not certain. This CDR3 has 13 residues. The ends were cut back, 3 bases at V and 5 bases at J, with 8 bases in the middle. Germline V gene sequence: CDR1 KGHSH, CDR2 LQKENI. This chain's CDR3 is CASSPTEDQPQHF. In DNA form, the CDR3 reads TGTGCCAGCTCACCGACTGAAGATCAGCCCCAGCATTTT.

The genes are TRBV5-1 and TRBJ2-6; D ambiguous. Germline assignment: CDR1 SGHRS and CDR2 YFSETQ. V lost 6 bases to trimming and J lost 0 bases, with 10 bases between them. The CDR3 length is 15 residues. In DNA, the CDR3 is TGCGCCAGCACCTCGATTAGCTCTGGGGCCAACGTCCTGACTTTC. This translates into CASTSISSGANVLTF.

The chain joins TRBV4-3 to TRBJ2-7, with D tentatively TRBD1 (5 bases). Germline V lookup: CDR1 LGHNA, CDR2 YSLEER. The CDR3 extends over 13 amino acids. Trimming took 8 bases from V and 0 from J, leaving 11 bases between them. DNA of the CDR3: TGCGCCAGCTCCAAAGACAGCTCCTACGAGCAGTACTTC. Amino acid sequence: CASSKDSSYEQYF.

The rearrangement joins TRBV15 to TRBJ2-3; 8 bases fit TRBD2. After removal of 6 bases from V and 4 bases from J, the junction contained 21 bases not matched to a gene. Germline values: CDR1 LNHNV, CDR2 YYDKDF (reference sequence). The CDR3 is 19 residues long. The CDR3 region has the DNA TGTGCCACCAGGAACCCAATAAGTCACGGACTAGCAGGTCCAGATACGCAGTATTTT. It encodes CATRNPISHGLAGPDTQYF.

The V call is TRBV5-1, the J call TRBJ2-7; 10 bases agree with TRBD1. The germline CDR1 and CDR2 sequences are SGHRS and YFSETQ. This CDR3 region has 15 residues. Losses at the gene ends were 4 bases for V and 2 bases for J; bases not matched to a gene: 6. CDR3: CASSTGDRGPYEQYF. CDR3 in DNA: TGCGCCAGCAGCACAGGGGACAGGGGACCCTACGAGCAGTACTTC.